This TCR beta chain is drawn from a study of T cells in Graves' hyperthyroidism and ophthalmopathy. What was amplified from RNA transcripts were TCR beta CDR3 regions. Using the HTBI primer set, a first-round RT-PCR was run on the TCR CDR3. TCRdb ran MiXCR on the multiplex PCR reads and lists one entry per CDR3 protein. The table has a few hundred thousand distinct CDR3 sequences, roughly 15% seen once. This clonotype was counted ten times or more. The CDR3 runs to 15 residues. The germline V gene encodes CDR1 MGHRA and CDR2 YSYEKL. The J segment lost 8 bases and the V segment lost 4 bases, leaving 5 bases of the junction unmatched.

Sequencing was done on a sample of blood. The TCR was taken from a woman aged 55-70 years with Graves' ophthalmopathy. This sequence joins TRBV4-1 and TRBJ2-2, with 12 nucleotides matching TRBD1. CDR3 sequence: CASSLRDRGPGELFF. The CDR3 coding sequence is TGCGCCAGCAGCCTCCGGGACAGGGGGCCAGGGGAGCTGTTTTTT.